This T cell receptor beta chain was documented in a study of blood T cell repertoires in COVID-19. Overall study: T cells, B-cell-depleted T cells, or PBMCs provided the cDNA or gDNA that served as material.

Sequencing was performed with immunoSEQ multiplex PCR; in TCRdb, only in-frame clones are kept and a portion is missing. The sample includes more than 200,000 clones, approximately 83% of them seen just once. This CDR3 comprises 15 residues. V was clipped by 4 bases and J by 3 bases; unmatched bases: 8. Germline loops: CDR1 SGDLS, CDR2 YYNGEE. This TCR came from a man aged 35 to 55 with acute or convalescent COVID-19. The sequenced sample consisted of peripheral blood. This sequence joins TRBV9 and TRBJ1-2; 8 bases line up with TRBD1. CDR3 amino acids: CASSPRQGQDYGYTF. CDR3 nucleotide sequence: TGTGCCAGCAGCCCCCGACAGGGGCAGGACTATGGCTACACCTTC.